The 22 T cell receptor beta chains listed next were all sequenced from one sample in a study of shared clonotypes between healthy human individuals. Terminally differentiated effector memory CD45RA+ cells were left out of the naive CD8 fraction, which was CD45RO-negative and positively selected for CCR7. The method was immunoSEQ multiplex PCR; TCRdb's version includes in-frame clones alone and lacks a portion of them. The table lists some 2,000,000 clones, roughly 94% of them singletons. The sequencing input was naive CD8+ T cells sorted from blood. These receptors were collected from a man aged 18 to 29 in good health.

The chain joins TRBV4-3 to TRBJ2-7, with 8 bases lining up with TRBD1. V was pared by 1 base and J by 4 bases, with 9 bases of the junction left unmatched. CDR1 and CDR2 from the germline V gene are LGHNA and YSLEER. There are 16 residues in the CDR3. The CDR3 bases are TGCGCCAGCAGCCAAGGATTTACAGGGGGAGCTTACGAGCAGTACTTC. It specifies CASSQGFTGGAYEQYF.

This chain links TRBV19 with TRBJ2-7; 9 nucleotides line up with TRBD2. Germline V gene sequence: CDR1 LNHDA, CDR2 SQIVND (reference sequence). The trim removed 3 bases at V and 4 bases at J, leaving 7 bases unmatched. The length of the CDR3 is 15 residues. CDR3: CASSISLAGIYEQYF. CDR3 DNA sequence: TGTGCCAGTAGTATCTCACTAGCGGGTATTTACGAGCAGTACTTC. The variable domain in full, with the rest retrieved from reference TRBV19 and TRBJ2-7, is DGGITQSPKYLFRKEGQNVTLSCEQNLNHDAMYWYRQDPGQGLRLIYYSQIVNDFQKGDIAEGYSVSREKKESFPLTVTSAQKNPTAFYLCASSISLAGIYEQYFGPGTRLTVT.

The chain links TRBV10-2 to TRBJ2-5; 9 nucleotides line up with TRBD2. The CDR3 contains 15 residues. J was trimmed by 1 base and V by 6 bases; bases with no gene match: 6. The germline V gene encodes CDR1 WSHSY and CDR2 SAAADI. The CDR3 DNA is TGCGCCAGCAGCGAAAAGACTAGCGGCCAAGAGACCCAGTACTTC. It is translated as CASSEKTSGQETQYF.

The rearrangement joins TRBV27 to TRBJ2-5, with a possible D match to TRBD1 (7 bases). Germline CDR1 MNHEY, CDR2 SMNVEV (reference sequence). The ends were cut back, 7 bases at V and 2 bases at J, with 23 bases in the middle. The CDR3 is 17 residues long. The CDR3 loop is CASTPGGLLINQETQYF. CDR3 DNA: TGTGCCAGCACGCCAGGGGGACTGCTAATTAATCAAGAGACCCAGTACTTC.

The chain uses TRBV30 and TRBJ1-1; D ambiguous. Trimming cost V 2 bases and J 3 bases, with 4 bases left between them. In germline, CDR1 is GTSNPN, CDR2 SVGIG (reference sequence). This CDR3 spans 11 amino acids. The CDR3 nucleotides read TGTGCCTGGAGTTCAGACACTGAAGCTTTCTTT. Amino acids: CAWSSDTEAFF.

This chain connects TRBV5-6 to TRBJ2-6; TRBD2 is a possible D gene (6 bases). The CDR3 length is 18 residues. Germline CDR1 is SGHDT and CDR2 is YYEEEE. The V end was cut by 2 bases, the J end by 0 bases, with 15 bases between. The CDR3 region is CASSFGPGLSSGANVLTF. CDR3 nucleotide sequence: TGTGCCAGCAGCTTTGGCCCGGGACTGAGCTCTGGGGCCAACGTCCTGACTTTC.

The chain couples TRBV27 to TRBJ1-4; D is unclear. The germline CDR1 and CDR2 sequences are MNHEY and SMNVEV (reference sequence). This CDR3 contains 16 residues. Trimming shortened V by 5 bases and J by 2 bases, and 15 bases separated the two germline ends. CDR3 nucleotide sequence: TGTGCCAGCAGTACCCTCTTGACGGGCACTAATGAAAAACTGTTTTTT. Its translation: CASSTLLTGTNEKLFF.

The CDR3 region has the DNA TGTGCCAGCAGCCATTCGTCTGGGGGGTACAGGCTTGGGGCCAACGTCCTGACTTTC. Translated, it gives CASSHSSGGYRLGANVLTF. The rearrangement links TRBV7-6 to TRBJ2-6; possible D gene TRBD2, 6 bases. The germline V and J ends were trimmed by 5 bases and 3 bases, with 23 bases remaining between them. CDR3 length equals 19 residues. Germline-derived CDR1 and CDR2 are SGHVS and FNYEAQ. Variable domain in full (rest from reference TRBV7-6 and TRBJ2-6): GAGVSQSPRYKVTKRGQDVALRCDPISGHVSLYWYRQALGQGPEFLTYFNYEAQQDKSGLPNDRFSAERPEGSISTLTIQRTEQRDSAMYRCASSHSSGGYRLGANVLTFGAGSRLTVL.

This clone has only one observation. This chain joins TRBV7-9 and TRBJ2-3; D ambiguous. Germline-derived CDR1 and CDR2 are SEHNR and FQNEAQ (reference sequence). The CDR3 spans 10 residues. CDR3 sequence reads: CSSARDTQYF. The CDR3 region has the DNA TGTTCCTCGGCGAGAGATACGCAGTATTTT.

The genes are TRBV27 and TRBJ2-4, with unresolved D. The germline V and J ends were trimmed by 7 bases and 6 bases, with 19 bases remaining between them. Germline-derived CDR1 and CDR2 are MNHEY and SMNVEV (reference sequence). The CDR3 consists of 15 residues. The CDR3: CASTTLLGPGNIQYF. Written as DNA, the CDR3 is TGTGCCAGCACCACCCTCCTAGGGCCCGGAAACATTCAGTACTTC.

The gene calls are TRBV9 and TRBJ2-2; no firm D call. The V gene lost 3 bases and the J gene lost 5 bases, with 8 bases spanning the gap. CDR1 and CDR2 (germline): SGDLS, YYNGEE. The CDR3 spans 13 residues. CDR3 protein: CASSAALTGELFF. The CDR3 coding sequence is TGTGCCAGCAGCGCAGCCTTGACCGGGGAGCTGTTTTTT.

The chain recombines TRBV5-4 with TRBJ2-3; no reliable D call. Trimming removed 4 bases at V and 2 bases at J, with 11 bases between. Germline V CDR1 and CDR2: SGHNT, YYREEE (reference sequence). The CDR3 length is 14 residues. CDR3: CASSPDSFTDTQYF. The CDR3 DNA is TGTGCCAGCAGCCCTGACTCGTTCACAGATACGCAGTATTTT.

This chain connects TRBV28 to TRBJ1-2; perhaps TRBD1 as D (5 bases). CDR1 MDHEN and CDR2 SYDVKM come from the germline V gene. The CDR3 is 14 residues long. The V and J ends lost 4 bases and 3 bases respectively, with 12 bases between them. CDR3 amino acids: CASSSGRADYGYTF. DNA for the CDR3: TGTGCCAGCAGTTCCGGCAGGGCGGACTATGGCTACACCTTC.

This chain uses TRBV5-1 with TRBJ1-1; D is ambiguous. The V gene lost 5 bases and the J gene lost 4 bases, with 21 bases spanning the gap. This CDR3 comprises 16 residues. The germline gives CDR1 SGHRS, CDR2 YFSETQ. The CDR3 here is CASRPPGDVGSTEAFF. The CDR3, as DNA: TGCGCCAGCAGACCTCCCGGGGATGTGGGGTCCACTGAAGCTTTCTTT.

With regard to this clone: Other nucleotide sequences from this sample produce the same CDR3. This chain connects TRBV5-6 to TRBJ2-7, with TRBD1 as a possible D gene (6 bases). CDR1 and CDR2 (germline): SGHDT, YYEEEE. Trimming left V 2 bases short and J 1 base short, with 7 bases between. This CDR3 spans 13 amino acids. This CDR3 reads CASSLGQSYEQYF. The CDR3 nucleotides are TGTGCCAGCAGCTTAGGACAGTCCTACGAGCAGTACTTC.

J is TRBJ1-1 and V is TRBV27; 9 positions match TRBD1. Trimming took 5 bases from V and 1 from J; bases not matched to a gene: 5. The CDR3 has 15 amino acids. Germline CDR1 MNHEY, CDR2 SMNVEV (reference sequence). This CDR3 reads CASSPWTGANTEAFF. The CDR3 bases are TGTGCCAGCAGTCCCTGGACAGGGGCGAACACTGAAGCTTTCTTT.

The rearrangement uses TRBV7-6 and TRBJ2-7; 11 bases align to TRBD2. Looked up from germline, CDR1 is SGHVS and CDR2 is FNYEAQ. Trimming took 5 bases from V and 5 from J; bases not matched to a gene: 14. The CDR3 runs 17 residues. CDR3 coding DNA: TGTGCCAGCAGCCCAGACTTTAGCGGGAGGGCCGGGGACGAGCAGTACTTC. Translated, it gives CASSPDFSGRAGDEQYF.

V is TRBV30 and J is TRBJ2-3; 8 positions match TRBD2. CDR3 length: 14 residues. CDR1 is GTSNPN, CDR2 SVGIG, per germline (reference sequence). V lost 6 bases to trimming and J lost 2 bases; unmatched junction nucleotides: 7. CDR3 bases: TGTGCCTGTTTGACTAGCGTGATCACAGATACGCAGTATTTT. Protein sequence: CACLTSVITDTQYF. Drawing the rest from reference TRBV30 and TRBJ2-3, the complete variable domain is SQTIHQWPATLVQPVGSPLSLECTVEGTSNPNLYWYRQAAGRGLQLLFYSVGIGQISSEVPQNLSASRPQDRQFILSSKKLLLSDSGFYLCACLTSVITDTQYFGPGTRLTVL.

This clone occurred once. The chain combines TRBV9 with TRBJ2-2; the D gene is possibly TRBD2 (6 bases). The CDR3 is made up of 14 amino acids. In germline, CDR1 is SGDLS, CDR2 YYNGEE. The CDR3 nucleotides are TGTGCTAGCGGCGCCCCGGGGTTCACCGGGGAGCTGTTTTTT. As protein: CASGAPGFTGELFF.

Notes on this clone: Other DNA sequences in this specimen translate into the identical CDR3. This chain connects TRBV6-5 to TRBJ2-2; the D is unclear. This CDR3 has 13 residues. The germline V gene encodes CDR1 MNHEY and CDR2 SVGAGI. Trimming shortened V by 2 bases and J by 5 bases, and 6 bases separated the two germline ends. The CDR3 here is CASSYRATGELFF. The CDR3 DNA follows: TGTGCCAGCAGTTACCGGGCTACCGGGGAGCTGTTTTTT.

In its sample, this clone was seen once. This chain connects TRBV25-1 to TRBJ2-2; the D gene is possibly TRBD2 (6 bases). Looked up from germline, CDR1 is MGHDK and CDR2 is SYGVNS. The ends were cut back, 8 bases at V and 3 bases at J, with 16 bases in the middle. The CDR3 has 15 residues. CDR3 bases: TGTGCCAGCCCTCGGAGGGGTCACTACACCGGGGAGCTGTTTTTT. Translating it yields CASPRRGHYTGELFF.

This chain connects TRBV9 to TRBJ1-5; TRBD1 is a possible D gene (5 bases). Germline V gives CDR1 SGDLS, CDR2 YYNGEE. Trimming pared 7 bases from V and 2 bases from J, leaving 16 bases between. The CDR3 totals 15 residues. CDR3 sequence (DNA): TGTGCCAGCGCCCCAGGTGGGGGTGGCAATCAGCCCCAGCATTTT. Translating it yields CASAPGGGGNQPQHF.